This TCR beta chain appears in the sequencing data of a study of T cells in Graves' hyperthyroidism and ophthalmopathy (dated by TCRdb to the late 2010s). Background for the entire study: Peripheral blood was sampled at the time of initial diagnosis, prior to any treatment. To identify TCR V-J signatures that set the groups apart, the researchers used a discovery cohort of about a hundred patients, made up of under 45 with Graves' ophthalmopathy and about 55 with stable Graves' hyperthyroidism. Prospective prediction of ophthalmopathy was tested in an independent validation cohort consisting of about 19 hyperthyroidism patients and more than 15 patients who later progressed to ophthalmopathy. For training and testing, the 100 or so patients in the discovery cohort were randomly divided in a 7:3 ratio. In addition, the study compared T-cell repertoires in thyroid tissue and in blood from 6 or 7 Graves' hyperthyroidism patients. After sampling, hyperthyroidism patients received methimazole starting at 30 mg daily, and ophthalmopathy patients received high-dose intravenous methylprednisolone. TCR Vbeta CDR3 sequencing of 120 to 150 peripheral blood samples (over 40 ophthalmopathy, 75 hyperthyroidism and approximately 17 progressor patients) is reported in the paper.

The TCR beta CDR3 regions were amplified from RNA transcripts. The TCR CDR3 was subjected to a first round of RT-PCR using the HTBI primer set and the Qiagen OneStep RT-PCR kit. A second multiplex PCR round built the libraries, followed by size selection and purification. Sequencing of the libraries was done on an Illumina HiSeq2000 using paired-end 100 bp reads. The published analysis was carried out like this. SOAPnuke was used to process the raw data, throwing out any read that contained adapters or uncalled bases, had a mean Phred below 15, or lacked an exact constant-primer or identifier match. High-quality paired reads were merged using COPE v1.2.5, and each unique nucleotide sequence was defined as a clonotype. Clonotypes were aligned to IMGT TRBV, TRBD and TRBJ reference segments using MiTCR v1.1. The analysis included only V-J combinations with a frequency above 0.0001, which together covered around 99% of the repertoires. A TCS score was defined as the ratio between F50 (clonal expansion) and ExV (chaos), using BLOSUM62-based TCRdist between CDR3 peptides within each V-J. Welch's t-statistics and random forest reduced some 510 V-J features to 10 to 15, which were used in a naive Bayes classifier (R e1071). TCRdb passed the public sequencing reads through fastp at Q25 and MiXCR, retaining productive beta sequences. Each CDR3 protein gets just one entry, which takes the most common genes and DNA from the rows behind it. For this entry, the V and J calls and clone size follow TCRdb and not the study's own pipeline. For this sample the table gives 460,000 or so distinct CDR3 sequences, of which around 14% were detected only once. The ten largest clones add up to about a sixth of the sample.

Findings and caveats that apply to the study as a whole: Blood samples also contained most of the expanded thyroid clonotypes (frequency above 0.001), which suggests that blood repertoires may reflect thyroid immune responses. In validation, progression to ophthalmopathy was predicted by the model with about 70% sensitivity and 72% to 80% specificity, a median of approximately 7.1 months before onset. No statistical method was used to fix the sample size in advance, and group allocation was not hidden from the investigators. Ophthalmopathy was separated from stable hyperthyroidism by a 13 V-J signature model, with 85% to 90% sensitivity and around 81% specificity obtained in cross-validation and 80%/75% obtained in testing.

Stable Graves' hyperthyroidism was defined as the absence of progression to ophthalmopathy over 18 months of follow-up. Hyperthyroidism patients were newly diagnosed, with disease duration under 2 months, and aged 18 to 65 years. Exclusion was applied to patients with uncontrolled infections, other autoimmune diseases, pregnancy or lactation. Diagnoses relied on clinical symptoms, serum thyroxine and TRAb, thyroid ultrasound and orbital computed tomography. PBMCs were separated from 8 to 10 ml of fresh peripheral blood using Ficoll-Paque density gradient centrifugation. Total RNA was extracted with Trizol reagent, and quality was checked on an Agilent 2100 Bioanalyzer. In this sample, this clonotype turned up many times. The antigen this receptor binds is unknown. Nothing much larger sits one base from this clone, and base qualities are not available. Reading the germline V gene (reference sequence) gives CDR1 LNHDA and CDR2 SQIVND. Trimming removed 3 bases from V and 5 bases from J, leaving 13 bases between the germline ends. The CDR3 numbers 14 residues from cysteine through phenylalanine. Here the CDR3 DNA is all that survives: 42 bases in frame from base 1.

The chain is encoded by TRBV19 joined to TRBJ1-1, with no D gene named confidently. The material sequenced was blood. The clonotype comes from a young woman with Graves' hyperthyroidism. Here the CDR3 is given as CASSMGRAKTEAFF. At the DNA level, the sequence is TGTGCCAGTAGTATGGGAAGGGCCAAGACTGAAGCTTTCTTT. This CDR3, with the reference TRBV19 and TRBJ1-1 proteins standing in past its ends, gives the full variable domain DGGITQSPKYLFRKEGQNVTLSCEQNLNHDAMYWYRQDPGQGLRLIYYSQIVNDFQKGDIAEGYSVSREKKESFPLTVTSAQKNPTAFYLCASSMGRAKTEAFFGQGTRLTVV.